This TCR beta chain was obtained from a study of technical replicates of blood from several donors. Trimming cost V 5 bases and J 6 bases; bases outside gene matches: 10. The germline gives CDR1 SGHAT, CDR2 FQNNGV. The CDR3 covers 15 residues. Assay used: immunoSEQ multiplex PCR; TCRdb lists only in-frame clones, some missing. Of under 15,000 clones in the sample, roughly 77% were seen once. The sample comprised PBMCs. The chain has TRBV11-2 and TRBJ1-2, with 9 bases aligning to TRBD1. The TCR sequence derives from a human donor in good health. CDR3 in DNA: TGTGCCAGCAGCACGCACAGGGGGCAAAGGAATGGCTACACCTTC. It specifies CASSTHRGQRNGYTF.